This T cell receptor beta chain was recorded in a study of identical twins. The CDR3 runs 15 residues. Germline CDR1 and CDR2: SGHRS and YFSETQ. Trimming removed 0 bases from V and 5 bases from J, with 14 bases in between. Carrying unique molecular identifiers, the cDNA also gained a universal primer site through template switching. Using its own MiXCR run on the 5' RACE reads, TCRdb lists one record per CDR3 protein. The sample gives 550,000 to 700,000 distinct CDR3 sequences, 21% of which show up once; more than 4% is in the top ten. These records were also assigned to another study, of T cells expressing NK-cell markers. That paper states: Each of roughly 6 donors carried dominant NKG2C+ clonotypes accounting for about 1.0-7.5% of CD8+ T cells. In a few donors, dominant clonotypes made up 28.3-60.1% of CD3+CD56-NKG2C+ cells. Unclear, still, was the HCMV specificity of the expanded NKG2C+ T cell clones.

This TCR came from a woman aged 18-29 years in good health. This chain joins TRBV5-1 and TRBJ2-5, with a tentative D call TRBD2 (5 bases). The sample consisted of PBMCs. The CDR3 DNA sequence: TGCGCCAGCAGCTTGGGAGACTACTCGGCGGAGACCCAGTACTTC. As protein: CASSLGDYSAETQYF.